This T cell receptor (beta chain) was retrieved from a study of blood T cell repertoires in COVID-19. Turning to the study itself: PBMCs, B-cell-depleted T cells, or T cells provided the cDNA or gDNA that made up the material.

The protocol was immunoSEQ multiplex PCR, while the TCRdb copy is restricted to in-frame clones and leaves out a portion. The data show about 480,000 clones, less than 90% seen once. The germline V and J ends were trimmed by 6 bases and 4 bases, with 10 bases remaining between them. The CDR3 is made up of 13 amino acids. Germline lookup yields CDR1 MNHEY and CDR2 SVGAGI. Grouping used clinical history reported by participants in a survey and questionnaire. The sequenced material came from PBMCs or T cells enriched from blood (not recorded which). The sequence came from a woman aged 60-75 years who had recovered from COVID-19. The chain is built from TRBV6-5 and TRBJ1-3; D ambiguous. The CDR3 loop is CASSQAWGNTIYF. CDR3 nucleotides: TGTGCCAGCAGCCAAGCATGGGGAAACACCATATATTTT.